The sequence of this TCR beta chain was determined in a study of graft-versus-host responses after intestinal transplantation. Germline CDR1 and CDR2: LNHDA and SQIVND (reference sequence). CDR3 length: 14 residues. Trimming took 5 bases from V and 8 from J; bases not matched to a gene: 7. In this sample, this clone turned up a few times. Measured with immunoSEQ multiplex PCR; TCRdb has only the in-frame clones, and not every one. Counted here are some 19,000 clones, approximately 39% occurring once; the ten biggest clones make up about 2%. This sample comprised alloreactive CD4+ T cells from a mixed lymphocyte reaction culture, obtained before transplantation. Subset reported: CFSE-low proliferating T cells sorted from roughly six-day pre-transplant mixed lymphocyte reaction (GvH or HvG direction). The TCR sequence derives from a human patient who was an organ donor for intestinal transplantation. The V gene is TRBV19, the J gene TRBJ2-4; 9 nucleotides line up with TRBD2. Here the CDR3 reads CASSALAGGHIQYF. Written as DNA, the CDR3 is TGTGCCAGTAGTGCACTAGCGGGTGGTCACATTCAGTACTTC.